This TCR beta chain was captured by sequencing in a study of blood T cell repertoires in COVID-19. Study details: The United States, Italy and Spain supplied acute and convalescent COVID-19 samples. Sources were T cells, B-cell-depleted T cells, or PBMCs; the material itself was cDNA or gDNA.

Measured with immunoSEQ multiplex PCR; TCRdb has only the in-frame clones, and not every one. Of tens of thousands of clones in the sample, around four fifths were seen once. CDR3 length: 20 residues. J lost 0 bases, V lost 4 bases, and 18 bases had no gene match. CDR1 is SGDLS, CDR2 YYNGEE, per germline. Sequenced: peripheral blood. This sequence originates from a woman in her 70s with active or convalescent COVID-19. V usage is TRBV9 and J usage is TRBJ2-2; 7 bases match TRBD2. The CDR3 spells CASSWGSGSGIWSNTGELFF. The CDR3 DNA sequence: TGTGCCAGCAGCTGGGGTTCGGGGAGCGGGATATGGTCGAACACCGGGGAGCTGTTTTTT.